The T cell receptor (beta chain) described here comes from a study of cytomegalovirus exposure and HLA in healthy donors (dated by TCRdb to about 2017). Some background on the complete study: An earlier analysis of some 600 of the donors reported approximately 300 Gb of sequence data and 117 million unique TCR beta sequences obtained from 150 million to 200 million T cells. Around 330 gigabases of sequencing data and around 80 million unique TCR sequences made up an early release that covered about 640 HLA-typed donors. The genetic ancestry cluster associated with self-reported Caucasian donors included over 80% of the 398 genotyped donors. The aim of the study was to test whether cataloging public T cell receptors could identify signatures of past pathogen exposure. The T cell repertoires of several hundred subjects were profiled by immunosequencing and related to cytomegalovirus serostatus. Along with the roughly 710-subject first cohort, a separate validation cohort of over 90 different subjects was used. To predict cytomegalovirus infection status, the study combined high-throughput TCR immunosequencing, statistical association of individual TCRs with disease status, and machine learning. To study patterns of TCR occurrence, a later analysis re-analyzed previously published TCR beta repertoires from under 750 donors and added high-resolution HLA genotyping. Rather than drawing on any new phenotypic data, the later analysis identified candidate immune exposures from TCR beta sequences and the way those sequences occurred across donors. An earlier analysis of around 540 of the donors applied high-throughput TCR beta sequencing to assess whether each TCR beta V gene segment acted as functional or pseudogenic. Donor age, sex, ethnicity and CMV serostatus were compiled alongside the repertoire data. Genome-wide SNP genotypes for about 65% of the roughly 670 donors were used in a later genetic analysis, which treated that subset as a discovery cohort. All discovery cohort repertoires had been generated using a single sequencing platform. HLA typing covered class I and class II loci at four-digit resolution. Typing coverage varied by locus: roughly 629-640 donors for A, B, C, DRB1 and DQB1; under 550 for DQA1; more than 600 for DPA1; approximately 450 for DPB1. Roughly 5 DR-DQ haplotypes were handled as single units for association and clustering, since linkage in the cohort was strong. Among 398 genotyped donors of the cohort, an average of approximately 230,000 unique TCR beta nucleotide sequences were sequenced per donor, roughly 18% of them non-productive. The investigation overall reported the following: Some 15 rarely observed V segments, including chromosome 9 orphons, were excluded from the earlier analysis of 550 to 700 of the donors because counts were too low. The sequencing pipeline was judged likely to have produced a cluster of highly shared sequence variants as a technical artifact. HLA typing was unavailable for some donors at each locus, so association tests used only the typed subset. According to a later analysis, most CMV-associated TCR beta chains appeared to be HLA-restricted, and the HLA associations seemed to be driven largely by CMV exposure. A further reported finding was that TCR beta sequences accurately predicted the HLA-A and HLA-B alleles for most subjects in the first cohort. The study listed 150 to 200 TCR beta chains as associated with cytomegalovirus. While some public TCRs were present in many individuals, most TCR sequences turned up only very rarely across donors. A few of the identified cytomegalovirus-associated TCR beta chains were confirmed in vitro to be specific for cytomegalovirus antigens. Broadly in line with IMGT annotations, most TCR beta V segments showed up in productive rearrangements about 87% or about 30% of the time in an earlier analysis of 587 of the donors. In a later analysis, HLA-associated TCR beta chains were found to be more clonally expanded and to have lower generation probabilities than equally common non-associated chains. Cytomegalovirus status was reported to be diagnosed by the classifier with high specificity and sensitivity in both the original and validation cohorts. Some IMGT-functional V segments, including TRBV6-2 and TRBV6-3, could not be told apart with the 87-base-pair reads, so those segments were excluded. A later analysis found that TCR association rates varied across HLA loci, with DRB1 alleles showing the most associated TCRs and HLA-C alleles the fewest. According to a later analysis, parvovirus B19, influenza, CMV and Epstein-Barr virus appeared linked to several top co-occurrence clusters. The authors suggested that the approach could potentially be generalized to other disease states and immunological phenotypes. Linkage disequilibrium might explain the correlated functional status among segregating V segments, but an unknown experimental factor could not be excluded. CMV serostatus was the only immune exposure information available for the cohort. Presence/absence analyses assumed roughly uniform sequencing depth across donors, an assumption that may not hold. Compared with the approximately 710-donor mean, donors in an Asian-associated ancestry cluster had fewer N-insertions in productive TCRs, according to a later genetic analysis. The cohort was sequenced for TCR beta chains only, and without alpha or paired-chain data the features that could be detected were limited. A later genetic analysis associated a missense DCLRE1C variant with V-gene and J-gene trimming of TCR beta chains, and an independent cohort replicated the association. Assigning TCR associations to individual alleles was difficult when HLA alleles, especially DR and DQ, strongly co-occurred. Specific HLA alleles were associated with 15,000 to 20,000 TCR beta sequences at a false discovery rate of 0.05 in a later analysis.

The count of this clone is one. Its target antigen remains unknown. No qualities accompany the bases; no much larger clone lies one base away. The library was obtained by the immunoSEQ multiplex PCR assay. For the multiplex PCR, a mixture combining 60 forward primers for TCR Vbeta segments and 13 reverse primers for TCR Jbeta segments was used. The CDR3 region of rearranged TCR beta genes was amplified from genomic DNA with a multiplex PCR assay. Amplified TCR beta libraries were sequenced as 87-base-pair reads on the Illumina HiSeq System. The source study handled its data this way. In a later analysis, tens of millions of unique TCR beta chains were counted across the 666 repertoires, and around 10 million of these chains were shared by at least two donors. Raw reads were error-corrected and collapsed into unique sequences by a nearest-neighbor algorithm in which closely related sequences were merged to remove PCR and sequencing errors. V, D and J gene segments were assigned by aligning CDR3 sequences to IMGT reference sequences. Each retained sequence needed at least a six-nucleotide match to both a V gene segment and a J gene segment. A rearrangement counted as productive if the CDR3 had no stop codons and remained in frame with V and J, and every other rearrangement counted as non-productive. CDR3 was defined by IMGT convention, running from the second conserved V-encoded cysteine to the conserved J-encoded phenylalanine. Sequences without an unambiguous match to a single V gene segment were excluded from the earlier analysis of almost 600 of the donors. An earlier analysis of about 590 of the donors classified V segments as functional when productive rearrangements were above 56.7% and as segregating when the standard deviation between donors was above 5%. To diagnose cytomegalovirus status from the catalog of TCR beta chain sequences, a statistical classification framework was built. In a later analysis, V and J genes were assigned by comparing TCR nucleotide sequences against IMGT/GENE-DB human TR gene sequences. A later analysis assigned CDR3 sequences and most-parsimonious VDJ recombination scenarios with the TCRdist pipeline. In a later analysis, each TCR beta chain was defined by its CDR3 amino acid sequence together with its V-gene family, and reads lacking a unique V-gene family were excluded. A later analysis removed 550 to 700 highly shared, low-generation-probability nucleotide sequences to deal with suspected cross-contamination and a sequencing artifact. A later analysis calculated a clonal expansion index for each public chain from normalized within-repertoire ranks of inferred template counts. In a later analysis, generation probabilities were computed with a VDJ recombination model fitted to out-of-frame rearrangements, and the resulting probabilities were checked against IGoR. In a later analysis, hypergeometric tests were used to score TCR-TCR, TCR-HLA and TCR-CMV co-occurrence, with a repertoire-size bias correction applied to TCR pairs. To estimate false discovery rates, a later analysis permuted the HLA or CMV assignments 20 times. A later analysis grouped co-occurring TCRs with DBSCAN, adding TCRdist sequence similarity when clustering within HLA-allele-positive subsets. For co-occurrence clustering, repertoires with fewer than 30,000 or more than 120,000 public chains were excluded, along with roughly 5 repertoires with anomalous nucleotide sharing. TCRdb retrieved this table from immuneACCESS and kept in-frame rearrangements only. Not all clones are present; in checked studies, unresolved V genes account for under half, and no reason is known for the remainder. V and J calls plus clone size are reproduced from that table; the DNA served to infer D and trimming. In all, the sample holds about 93,000 clones, and over 55% of those were seen once. The ten largest clones represent about 5.4% of the sample.

As encoded in the germline V gene (reference sequence), CDR1 is SGHNT while CDR2 is YYREEE. The V and J ends are trimmed by 0 bases and 3 bases, leaving 9 bases between them. The CDR3, cysteine through phenylalanine, is 14 amino acids long. Only CDR3 DNA remains: 42 bases, in frame from the first base. The cohort consisted of 600 to 700 healthy bone marrow donors. All cohort members were sampled while nominally healthy, although unrecorded immune exposures were likely present. The donor was CMV seropositive and belonged to the group of 270 or so seropositive cohort members. A peripheral blood sample was collected from each donor, and TCR beta sequencing was performed on peripheral blood mononuclear cells. The Qiagen DNeasy Blood Extraction Kit was used to extract genomic DNA from the blood cell samples.

In this chain, TRBV5-4 is recombined with TRBJ1-2, with the D gene not clear enough to name. The TCR sequence derives from a boy between 10 and 17 years old in good health and CMV-seropositive. Sequenced material: PBMCs. The DNA sequence reads TGTGCCAGCAGCTTGGGGGCATTTGACTATGGCTACACCTTC. The resulting protein is CASSLGAFDYGYTF.